Listed below are T cell receptor beta chains from one sample, sequenced in a study of T-cell memory formation after mild COVID-19. One entry per CDR3 protein results from TCRdb running MiXCR on the 5' RACE reads. The sample lists approximately 270,000 distinct CDR3 sequences, 15% to 20% occurring once. The material sequenced was PBMCs or a T cell subset sorted from them (not recorded which). These receptor sequences come from a young man who had mild COVID-19 (a few samples of this study predate the infection). Cell type and time point are not known. The CDR3 runs from the conserved cysteine through the conserved F or W.

j_call	v_call	cdr3_aa
TRBJ2-7	TRBV6-2/TRBV6-3	CASSYVNRGYEQYF
TRBJ1-2	TRBV18	CASSPPQGLGGYTF
TRBJ1-1	TRBV11-3	CASSFTKNTEAFF
TRBJ2-5	TRBV5-1	CASSLLTVLETQYF
TRBJ2-5	TRBV28	CASSLRDQGTQYF
TRBJ2-3	TRBV5-4	CASQGDILSTDTQYF
TRBJ1-2	TRBV7-2	CASSLGTAPFFSF
TRBJ2-3	TRBV7-8	CASSFILALTDTQYF
TRBJ2-7	TRBV12-3/TRBV12-4	CASSSGREQYF
TRBJ2-5	TRBV5-4	CASSAPTSSETQYF
TRBJ1-2	TRBV20-1	CSATDNYGYTF
TRBJ2-1	TRBV10-2	CASRYKAVNEQFF
TRBJ2-7	TRBV27	CASRPVDSYEQYF
TRBJ2-7	TRBV7-6	CASSQNRRPYEQYF
TRBJ2-3	TRBV6-5	CASSPTSGGRLTDTQYF
TRBJ2-3	TRBV24-1	CATSVAGTASTDTQYF
TRBJ2-3	TRBV7-2	CASRRLAGGIDTQYF
TRBJ2-3	TRBV5-6	CASGGSSTDTQYF
TRBJ1-2	TRBV6-5	CASSYSITGTNYGYTF
TRBJ1-1	TRBV19	CASSRTGATEAFF
TRBJ2-5	TRBV7-3	CASSPRGGRDQYF
TRBJ2-5	TRBV12-3/TRBV12-4	CASSPGGGPETQYF
TRBJ2-3	TRBV5-1	CASSFWTSGLTDTQYF
TRBJ1-2	TRBV18	CASSTGSGYTF
TRBJ2-1	TRBV27	CASSQGSRVNEQFF
TRBJ2-5	TRBV5-1	CASSLGLLSETQYF
TRBJ2-2	TRBV6-1	CASQGTRGGFFNTGELFF
TRBJ2-3	TRBV7-2	CATPPAGERTDTQYF
TRBJ2-3	TRBV5-1	CASSLGGLALTDTQYF
TRBJ2-2	TRBV27	CASSFMRENTGELFF
TRBJ1-5	TRBV7-9	CASSSSWDRGNQPQHF
TRBJ2-3	TRBV4-1	CASSHAYRTDTQYF
TRBJ1-5	TRBV30	CAWSVEWQQPQHF
TRBJ1-5	TRBV20-1	CSAPDRGQPQHF
TRBJ1-1	TRBV6-6	CASSYSRHRAEAFF
TRBJ2-2	TRBV7-7	CASSLDGRPDGELFF
TRBJ2-7	TRBV6-2/TRBV6-3	CASRAGAGEQYF
TRBJ2-1	TRBV12-3/TRBV12-4	CASTTSGGFGNEQFF
TRBJ2-1	TRBV5-1	CASSKGGVDYNEQFF
TRBJ2-7	TRBV5-1	CASSWSGTDSYEQYF
TRBJ2-1	TRBV6-5	CASGLDSLFSIYNEQFF
TRBJ2-1	TRBV7-3	CASSLIGTGGRRQSEQFF
TRBJ2-2	TRBV15	CATSRDLPGQGIGELFF
TRBJ2-1	TRBV29-1	CSFSRLGVRDNEQFF
TRBJ2-3	TRBV7-3	CASSLTFEDTQYF
TRBJ2-1	TRBV4-1	CASSQELAGGLSYNEQFF